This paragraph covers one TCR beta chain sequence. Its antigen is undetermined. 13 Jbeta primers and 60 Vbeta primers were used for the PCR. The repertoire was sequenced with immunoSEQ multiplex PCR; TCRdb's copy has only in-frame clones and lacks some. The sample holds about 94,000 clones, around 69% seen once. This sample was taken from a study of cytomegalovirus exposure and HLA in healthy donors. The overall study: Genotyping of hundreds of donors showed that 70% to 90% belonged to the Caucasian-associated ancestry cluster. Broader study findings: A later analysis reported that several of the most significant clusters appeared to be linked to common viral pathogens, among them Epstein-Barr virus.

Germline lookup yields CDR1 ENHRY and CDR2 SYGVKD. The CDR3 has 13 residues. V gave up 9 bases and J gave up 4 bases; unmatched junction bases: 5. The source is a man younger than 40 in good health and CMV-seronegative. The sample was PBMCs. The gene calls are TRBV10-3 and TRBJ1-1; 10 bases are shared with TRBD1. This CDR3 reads CAIRDRGITEAFF. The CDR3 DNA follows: TGTGCCATACGGGACAGGGGAATCACTGAAGCTTTCTTT.